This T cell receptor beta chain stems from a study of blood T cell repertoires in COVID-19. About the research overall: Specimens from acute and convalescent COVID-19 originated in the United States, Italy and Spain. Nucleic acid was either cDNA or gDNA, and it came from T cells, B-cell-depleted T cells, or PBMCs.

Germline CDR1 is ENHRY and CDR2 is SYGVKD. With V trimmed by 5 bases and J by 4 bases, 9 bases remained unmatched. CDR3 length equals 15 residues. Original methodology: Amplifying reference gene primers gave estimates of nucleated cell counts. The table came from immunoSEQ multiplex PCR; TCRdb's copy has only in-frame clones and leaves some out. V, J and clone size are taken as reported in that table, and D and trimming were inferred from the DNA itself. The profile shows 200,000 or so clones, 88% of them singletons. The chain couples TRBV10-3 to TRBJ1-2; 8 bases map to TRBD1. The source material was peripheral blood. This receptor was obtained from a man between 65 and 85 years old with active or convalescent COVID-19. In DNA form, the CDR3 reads TGTGCCATCAGTTTAATGGACAGGGTCGGCTATGGCTACACCTTC. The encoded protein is CAISLMDRVGYGYTF.